Listed here is a single TCR beta chain. The sample comes from a study of sequential checkpoint blockade in melanoma. Study-level information: Randomization was 1:1 between first-line nivolumab→ipilimumab and ipilimumab→nivolumab. After both sequences, patients received maintenance nivolumab.

CDR3 length: 15 residues. Germline V gene data show CDR1 as SEHNR and CDR2 as FQNEAQ (reference sequence). The treatment is: randomized to nivolumab then ipilimumab (arm A) or the reverse (arm B). No patient had prior DNA-damaging chemotherapy. From thawed PBMCs, live CD3+CD8+ cells negative for CD19 and CD56 were sorted. Some clones are missing from TCRdb's copy, which holds only in-frame ones; the method was immunoSEQ multiplex PCR. The repertoire holds over 9,500 clones, with about 61% as singletons. The TCR originated in a human donor with melanoma. This chain links TRBV7-9 with TRBJ2-5; 8 nucleotides align to TRBD2. The assigned J gene may be wrong: the sequence end matches TRBJ2-7 better. Material: CD8+ T cells sorted from blood (inferred from file names), obtained from a patient given nivolumab and ipilimumab in sequence. DNA of the CDR3: TGTGCCAGCAGTTCTAGCGGGTCCAGCTCCTACGAGCAGTACTTC. Translated: CASSSSGSSSYEQYF.